This T cell receptor (beta chain) was recovered during a study of Tregs in tolerant kidney transplant recipients. Study conclusions and caveats: Activated donor B cell expansion appeared to reveal the most relevant donor-specific TCRbeta repertoire. Validation in larger populations is needed because few patients were studied.

The CDR3 consists of 15 residues. Trimming removed 1 base from V and 4 bases from J, with 12 bases in between. The germline V gene has CDR1 MGHRA and CDR2 YSYEKL. Some clones are missing from TCRdb's copy, which holds only in-frame ones; the method was immunoSEQ multiplex PCR. The repertoire holds tens of thousands of clones, with approximately 92% as singletons. A note on this clone: Its antigen is currently unknown.

Unstimulated regulatory T cells (CD4+CD25+CD127-), CD4+CD25- non-regulatory cells, CD4 and CD8 cells were FACS-sorted from thawed PBMCs. The specimen was CD8+ T cells from blood. The origin of this receptor is a human donor in good health. The rearrangement links TRBV4-1 to TRBJ2-3; the D gene is possibly TRBD2 (5 bases). The CDR3 sequence: CASSQVYTRSDTQYF. The CDR3 DNA reads as TGCGCCAGCAGCCAAGTATACACTAGGTCAGATACGCAGTATTTT.